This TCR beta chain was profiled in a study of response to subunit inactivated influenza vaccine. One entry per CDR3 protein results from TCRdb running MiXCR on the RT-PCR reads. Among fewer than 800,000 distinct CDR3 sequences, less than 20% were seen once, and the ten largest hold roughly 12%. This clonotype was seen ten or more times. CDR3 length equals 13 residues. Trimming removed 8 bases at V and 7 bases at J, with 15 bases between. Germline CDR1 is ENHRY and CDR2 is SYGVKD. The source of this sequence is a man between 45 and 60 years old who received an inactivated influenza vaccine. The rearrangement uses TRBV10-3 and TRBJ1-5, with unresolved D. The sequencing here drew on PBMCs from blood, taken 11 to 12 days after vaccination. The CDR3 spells CAIRAVHGQPQHF. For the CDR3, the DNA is TGTGCCATCCGGGCCGTACATGGACAGCCCCAGCATTTT.